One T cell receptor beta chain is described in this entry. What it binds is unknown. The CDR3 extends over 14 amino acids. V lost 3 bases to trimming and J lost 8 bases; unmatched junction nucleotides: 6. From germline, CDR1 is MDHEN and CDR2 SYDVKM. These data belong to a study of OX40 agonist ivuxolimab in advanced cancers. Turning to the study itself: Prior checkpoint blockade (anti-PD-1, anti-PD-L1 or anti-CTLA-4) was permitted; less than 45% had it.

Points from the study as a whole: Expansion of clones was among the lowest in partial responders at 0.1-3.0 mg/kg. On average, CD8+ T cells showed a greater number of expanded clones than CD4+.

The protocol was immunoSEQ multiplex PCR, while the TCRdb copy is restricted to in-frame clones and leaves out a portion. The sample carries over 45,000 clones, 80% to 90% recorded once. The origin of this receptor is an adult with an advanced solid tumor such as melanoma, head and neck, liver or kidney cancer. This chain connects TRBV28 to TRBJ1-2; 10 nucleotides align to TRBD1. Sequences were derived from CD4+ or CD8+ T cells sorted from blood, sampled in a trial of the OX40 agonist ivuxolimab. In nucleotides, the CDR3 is TGTGCCAGCAGTTTCGGGACAGGGGTCTTAGGCTACACCTTC. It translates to CASSFGTGVLGYTF.